The T cell receptor (beta chain) under discussion was sequenced for a study of T-cell memory formation after mild COVID-19. Overall study findings and caveats: Contracting clones from day 15 to 85 had balanced CD4/CD8; later expanders favoured CD4+.

The 5'RACE method, run with constant-segment primers, produced TCR alpha and TCR beta cDNA libraries (carrying sample barcodes and UMIs). TCRdb re-analysed the 5' RACE reads in MiXCR, keeping a single row per CDR3 protein. Among fewer than 450,000 distinct CDR3 sequences, 20% to 25% were seen once, and the ten largest hold around 8.7%. About this clonotype itself: Its antigen is not identified.

This clonotype originated in an adult woman who had mild COVID-19 (a few samples of this study predate the infection). Cell type and time point are not known. Material: PBMCs or a T cell subset sorted from them (not recorded which).

CDR3: CATSDLGGREDRGEQFF. CDR3 sequence (DNA): TGTGCCACCAGTGATTTGGGCGGGCGGGAGGACAGAGGTGAGCAGTTCTTC. This chain links TRBV24-1 with TRBJ2-1, with TRBD2 matching over 8 bases. The germline gives CDR1 KGHDR, CDR2 SFDVKD. Losses at the gene ends were 0 bases for V and 9 bases for J; bases not matched to a gene: 12. The CDR3 sequence is 17 residues long.